Listed here are 10 T cell receptor beta chains from one sample, sequenced in a study of naive and memory T cell subsets. These receptors have no known antigen. Both TRBC1 and TRBC2 were covered by a beta constant-region primer of two equimolar oligonucleotides. Ligated cDNA was amplified by four rounds of PCR with nested alpha and beta constant-region primers and SP2. One entry per CDR3 protein, called by TCRdb with MiXCR from the UMI-ligation and nested PCR reads. The repertoire holds over 80,000 distinct CDR3 sequences, with roughly 10% as singletons. Study-level points and caveats: Naive repertoires, especially CD8, held a few larger clonotypes, possibly memory cells re-expressing CD45RA.

The sample consisted of naive CD4+ T cells from blood. These receptor sequences come from a human donor in good health.

The chain uses TRBV27 and TRBJ1-1, with 7 bases aligning to TRBD1. The CDR3 covers 13 residues. With 8 bases clipped from V and 0 bases from J, the junction kept 3 bases outside the gene matches. Germline CDR1 and CDR2: MNHEY and SMNVEV (reference sequence). The CDR3 region has the DNA TGTGCCAGCCACAGGGGTATGAACACTGAAGCTTTCTTT. Translating gives CASHRGMNTEAFF.

This clonotype was picked up a small number of times. The chain has TRBV20-1 and TRBJ2-1; possible D gene TRBD2, 5 bases. Germline CDR1 reads DFQATT; CDR2 reads SNEGSKA (reference sequence). The ends were cut back, 1 base at V and 8 bases at J, with 21 bases in the middle. This CDR3 comprises 16 residues. The CDR3 spells CSARGLRGWFSDEQFF. The DNA for the CDR3 is TGCAGTGCTAGAGGCCTTCGGGGTTGGTTTAGCGATGAGCAGTTCTTC.

This sequence joins TRBV6-2 or TRBV6-3 and TRBJ2-1, with D perhaps matching TRBD2 (5 bases). The V end was cut by 4 bases, the J end by 10 bases, with 17 bases between. Germline V lookup: CDR1 MNHEY, CDR2 SVGEGT. The CDR3 is 14 amino acids. The CDR3 region is CASSSAGGQFEQFF. CDR3 sequence (DNA): TGTGCCAGCAGTTCGGCGGGCGGGCAATTCGAGCAGTTCTTC.

This clonotype was recorded a few times. The chain employs TRBV27 and TRBJ2-7; D gene unclear. The V gene's germline CDR1 is MNHEY and CDR2 SMNVEV (reference sequence). Trimming cost V 0 bases and J 2 bases, with 8 bases left between them. CDR3 length: 14 residues. The CDR3 bases are TGTGCCAGCAGTTTATCTCGGGCTCCCTACGAGCAGTACTTC. It specifies CASSLSRAPYEQYF.

In this sample, this clonotype turned up many times. The genes are TRBV5-1 and TRBJ2-7, with 7 bases lining up with TRBD1. The CDR3 spans 12 residues. The J segment lost 4 bases and the V segment lost 3 bases, leaving 1 base of the junction unmatched. The germline V gene has CDR1 SGHRS and CDR2 YFSETQ. The CDR3 DNA sequence: TGCGCCAGCAGCTCGGGACAGTACGAGCAGTACTTC. This sequence encodes CASSSGQYEQYF.

Only a few counts were recorded for this clonotype. J is TRBJ1-2 and V is TRBV28; TRBD1 agrees at 8 bases. CDR1 is MDHEN, CDR2 SYDVKM, per germline. Losses at the gene ends were 4 bases for V and 7 bases for J; bases not matched to a gene: 5. This CDR3 is 13 amino acids long. The CDR3 here is CASSWGQAGGYTF. Written as DNA, the CDR3 is TGTGCCAGCAGTTGGGGACAGGCCGGTGGCTACACCTTC.

This clonotype was counted only a few times. The rearrangement uses TRBV14 and TRBJ2-7; tentative D call: TRBD1 (6 bases). Germline loops: CDR1 SGHDN, CDR2 FVKESK. The CDR3 contains 14 residues. V was cut by 4 bases and J by 0 bases, with 10 bases left in between. The CDR3 bases are TGTGCCAGCAGCCGGGACACCCTCTCCTACGAGCAGTACTTC. This encodes CASSRDTLSYEQYF.

This sequence joins TRBV12-3 or TRBV12-4 and TRBJ2-7, with 7 bases identical to TRBD1. V shed 6 bases and J 5 bases; nucleotides not matched to a gene: 7. The CDR3 extends over 13 amino acids. Written as DNA, the CDR3 is TGTGCCAGCAGCCGACAGGGTCTGGACGAGCAGTACTTC. Translated: CASSRQGLDEQYF.

The chain couples TRBV6-5 to TRBJ2-7; D tentatively fits TRBD1 or TRBD2 (5 bases each). Germline-derived CDR1 and CDR2 are MNHEY and SVGAGI. V lost 6 bases and J 4 bases, leaving 13 bases between the germline ends. The length of the CDR3 is 13 residues. CDR3 amino acids: CASRALWGYEQYF. The CDR3 nucleotides read TGTGCCAGCAGGGCCCTATGGGGGTACGAGCAGTACTTC.

CDR3 nucleotide sequence: TGTGCCAGCAGCGCCTCCAATCTGGCCATACCACAAGAGACCCAGTACTTC. This encodes CASSASNLAIPQETQYF. The chain links TRBV7-2 to TRBJ2-5, with D hard to call. Germline V CDR1 and CDR2: SGHTA, FQGNSA. The V end lost 5 bases, the J end lost 2 bases, and 21 bases lay between the germline ends. This CDR3 region has 17 residues.